The T cell receptor (beta chain) described here comes from a study of OX40 agonist ivuxolimab in advanced cancers. A note on the overall study: The costimulatory receptor OX40 (CD134) was targeted by ivuxolimab, a fully human IgG2 agonistic monoclonal antibody. Intravenous ivuxolimab was administered to patients every 2 weeks at six dose levels: 0.01, 0.1, 0.3, 1.5, 3 and 10 mg/kg. Of the 50 to 55 dose-escalation patients, hepatocellular carcinoma was present in roughly 19, melanoma in roughly 15, renal cell carcinoma in 9 and head and neck cancer in 9. The dose-escalation cohort was roughly 80% male with a mean age of around 64 years, ranging from roughly 23 to 85. Prior anti-PD-1, anti-PD-L1 or anti-CTLA-4 therapy was permitted, and checkpoint inhibitors had been received by roughly 42% of dose-escalation patients. Partial responses were achieved by three dose-escalation patients, of whom one had hepatocellular carcinoma and two had cutaneous melanoma. Peripheral TCRbeta sequencing was intended to test whether TCR sequence diversity was altered and clonal T-cell expansion was caused by ivuxolimab. The paper covers the monotherapy dose-escalation part of the phase I ivuxolimab trial, which included N ≈ 50 patients. The paper's findings and limits, for the study overall: The antigen specificity of the peripheral T cells that underwent clonal expansion was not determined. Low levels of normalized T-cell clonal expansion were also seen in some nonresponding patients. At doses from 0.1 to 3.0 mg/kg, clonal expansion was seen in both CD4+ and CD8+ blood T cells between baseline and week 6. After ivuxolimab, more expanded clones were found on average in CD8+ T cells than in CD4+ T cells. Partial responders in the 0.1-3.0 mg/kg groups had among the lowest normalized peripheral clonal expansion, especially among CD8+ T cells.

Genomic DNA was isolated from the sorted cells so that the TCRbeta CDR3 region could be sequenced. The immunoSEQ Assay was used to sequence the TCRbeta CDR3 regions. Not all clones reach the TCRdb copy of this immuneACCESS table, which keeps in-frame sequences only. Checked studies attribute under half of the gap to unresolved V genes and leave the rest unexplained. For this sample the table gives over 55,000 clones, of which less than 90% were detected only once. The ten largest clones add up to roughly 0.79% of the sample. Patients with a history of autoimmune disease or receiving systemic immunosuppression were excluded from the trial. In every dose cohort, peripheral blood was drawn for TCR sequencing at baseline, cycle 4 day 1, and cycle 7 day 1. The samples were taken from a phase I, first-in-human, multicenter, open-label dose-escalation trial of ivuxolimab. Adults with locally advanced or metastatic melanoma, renal cell carcinoma, hepatocellular carcinoma or head and neck squamous cell carcinoma were enrolled in the trial. Before TCR sequencing, CD4+ T cells and CD8+ T cells from peripheral blood were sorted into separate populations.

In the case of this clone: The antigen it binds to is not known. No base qualities exist here, and no much larger clone lies one base off it.

A distance of 15 bases separates the germline ends of V and J, which lose 8 bases and 5 bases respectively. The germline V gene (reference sequence) specifies LNHDA as CDR1 and SQIVND as CDR2. Counted from cysteine to phenylalanine, this CDR3 has 14 amino acids. The sequence is cut down to CDR3 DNA, 42 bases in frame from base 1. The source was CD4+ or CD8+ T cells sorted from blood, collected in a trial of the OX40 agonist ivuxolimab. This TCR was sampled from an adult with an advanced solid tumor such as melanoma, head and neck, liver or kidney cancer. The rearranged chain carries TRBV19 and TRBJ2-2; D gene: possibly TRBD2, on 5 matching bases. The CDR3 reads as follows: CASSPGRRTGELFF. In nucleotides, the sequence is TGTGCCAGTTCGCCGGGCCGGAGGACCGGGGAGCTGTTTTTT.